The 27 T cell receptor beta chains reported below all come from one sample, sequenced in a study of shared clonotypes between healthy human individuals. Generated by immunoSEQ multiplex PCR, the TCRdb table keeps only in-frame clones and is missing some. The sample includes roughly 2.2 million clones, just under 95% of them seen just once. The material sequenced was naive CD4+ T cells from PBMCs. Subset of the sample: CD45RA+ positively selected. The receptors shown here come from a man aged 18 to 35 in good health. Some clones in this sample may be carry-over from other donors' samples.

V gene TRBV5-4 combines with J gene TRBJ2-3, with no clear D. The length of the CDR3 is 15 residues. Trimming stripped 4 bases from V and 0 bases from J, with 12 bases between. Germline CDR1 and CDR2: SGHNT and YYREEE (reference sequence). CDR3 protein: CASSQRRSSTDTQYF. The CDR3, as DNA: TGTGCCAGCAGCCAGCGTAGGTCCAGCACAGATACGCAGTATTTT.

The J gene is TRBJ1-4, the V gene TRBV19; possibly TRBD1 for D (5 bases). Germline V gives CDR1 LNHDA, CDR2 SQIVND (reference sequence). The germline V and J ends were trimmed by 6 bases and 10 bases, with 18 bases remaining between them. CDR3 length: 14 residues. The CDR3 sequence: CASRKDTDGGKLFF. The CDR3 DNA sequence: TGTGCCAGTAGGAAGGACACCGATGGGGGAAAACTGTTTTTT.

The V and J genes are TRBV7-3 and TRBJ2-3; 7 bases align to TRBD1. This CDR3 is built from 12 residues. CDR1 is SGHTA and CDR2 is FQGTGA in the germline V gene. V dropped 6 bases and J dropped 7; count of bases not matched to a gene: 4. CDR3 protein: CASSPDRHTQYF. Here the CDR3 DNA reads TGTGCCAGCAGTCCGGACAGGCATACGCAGTATTTT.

The V and J genes are TRBV30 and TRBJ1-1; TRBD1 aligns across 9 bases. Looked up from germline, CDR1 is GTSNPN and CDR2 is SVGIG (reference sequence). V dropped 5 bases and J dropped 4; count of bases not matched to a gene: 5. The CDR3 runs 13 residues. The DNA of the CDR3 is TGTGCCTGGGCCCCGGACAGGGGCACTGAAGCTTTCTTT. Its protein is CAWAPDRGTEAFF. The full variable domain, with the rest looked up from reference TRBV30 and TRBJ1-1, is SQTIHQWPATLVQPVGSPLSLECTVEGTSNPNLYWYRQAAGRGLQLLFYSVGIGQISSEVPQNLSASRPQDRQFILSSKKLLLSDSGFYLCAWAPDRGTEAFFGQGTRLTVV.

V usage is TRBV6-1 and J usage is TRBJ2-3; 8 nucleotides align to TRBD2. The CDR3 loop spans 16 amino acids. Looked up from germline, CDR1 is MNHNS and CDR2 is SASEGT. With 3 bases clipped from V and 0 bases from J, the junction kept 5 bases outside the gene matches. CDR3 bases: TGTGCCAGCAGTGACCCAACTAGCGGAAGCACAGATACGCAGTATTTT. This codes for CASSDPTSGSTDTQYF.

The chain carries TRBV5-1 and TRBJ2-1; D remains unclear. Germline V gene lookup returns CDR1 SGHRS and CDR2 YFSETQ. The CDR3 covers 15 residues. With 3 bases removed from V and 5 bases from J, the gap between germline ends came to 15 bases. The CDR3 here is CASSSLNRADNEQFF. The CDR3 DNA reads TGCGCCAGCAGCTCCCTGAATCGGGCCGACAATGAGCAGTTCTTC.

This chain joins TRBV5-4 and TRBJ1-6; perhaps TRBD1 as D (6 bases). CDR1 and CDR2 from the germline V gene are SGHNT and YYREEE (reference sequence). The germline V and J ends were trimmed by 0 bases and 8 bases, with 12 bases remaining between them. The CDR3 loop spans 15 amino acids. The DNA for the CDR3 is TGTGCCAGCAGCTTGGAACAGGGAAACTATTCACCCCTCCACTTT. This codes for CASSLEQGNYSPLHF.

The chain employs TRBV14 and TRBJ2-7; the D gene could be TRBD1 or TRBD2 (5 bases each). Per germline, CDR1 SGHDN and CDR2 FVKESK. With 1 base removed from V and 3 bases from J, the gap between germline ends came to 13 bases. This CDR3 region has 15 residues. CDR3 amino acids: CASSQARGPIYEQYF. The CDR3, as DNA: TGTGCCAGCAGCCAAGCCCGGGGACCGATCTACGAGCAGTACTTC.

CDR3 DNA: TGCGCCAGCAGGCACGACAGGGGAAGTGAAAAACTGTTTTTT. This translates into CASRHDRGSEKLFF. J is TRBJ1-4 and V is TRBV4-3; 8 bases align to TRBD1. CDR1 is LGHNA and CDR2 is YSLEER in the germline V gene. The length of the CDR3 is 14 residues. Trimming cost V 6 bases and J 7 bases; bases outside gene matches: 7.

The chain joins TRBV5-1 to TRBJ2-1; 7 nucleotides align to TRBD2. CDR1 is SGHRS and CDR2 is YFSETQ in the germline V gene. This CDR3 comprises 17 residues. Unmatched junction bases numbered 9, after V lost 3 bases and J lost 0 bases. For the CDR3, the DNA is TGCGCCAGCAGCTACCCGGGGGGTAGCGGCTCCTACAATGAGCAGTTCTTC. It yields the protein CASSYPGGSGSYNEQFF. Full variable domain (rest looked up from reference TRBV5-1 and TRBJ2-1): KAGVTQTPRYLIKTRGQQVTLSCSPISGHRSVSWYQQTPGQGLQFLFEYFSETQRNKGNFPGRFSGRQFSNSRSEMNVSTLELGDSALYLCASSYPGGSGSYNEQFFGPGTRLTVL.

This chain joins TRBV30 and TRBJ2-7; 8 bases match TRBD2. Germline CDR1 and CDR2: GTSNPN and SVGIG (reference sequence). The J segment lost 1 base and the V segment lost 5 bases, leaving 1 base of the junction unmatched. The CDR3 length is 12 residues. DNA for the CDR3: TGTGCCTGGGGACTAGCATCCTACGAGCAGTACTTC. It yields the protein CAWGLASYEQYF.

About this clone: Other DNA sequences in this specimen translate into the identical CDR3. The rearrangement links TRBV11-3 to TRBJ2-1; D remains ambiguous. Trimming stripped 1 base from V and 0 bases from J, with 1 base between. This CDR3 has 13 residues. Germline V gene sequence: CDR1 SGHNT, CDR2 YENEEA. The CDR3 region is CASSLASYNEQFF. The CDR3 DNA is TGTGCCAGCAGCTTAGCCTCCTACAATGAGCAGTTCTTC.

A few counts support this clone. V usage is TRBV27 and J usage is TRBJ1-5, with 9 nucleotides matching TRBD1. There are 15 residues in the CDR3. V trimming: 6 bases; J trimming: 5 bases; junction bases outside the gene matches: 8. Germline assignment: CDR1 MNHEY and CDR2 SMNVEV (reference sequence). CDR3 amino acids: CASSPGTGIDQPQHF. CDR3 coding DNA: TGTGCCAGCAGCCCCGGGACAGGGATAGATCAGCCCCAGCATTTT.

The V gene is TRBV29-1, the J gene TRBJ2-7; TRBD1 aligns across 11 bases. The germline gives CDR1 SQVTM, CDR2 ANQGSEA. The length of the CDR3 is 14 residues. J gave up 6 bases and V 4 bases, and 8 bases lay outside the gene matches. The CDR3 sequence is CSVGGQGVGFEQYF. Written as DNA, the CDR3 is TGCAGCGTTGGGGGACAGGGGGTCGGATTCGAGCAGTACTTC.

This clone showed up just a few times. The chain combines TRBV18 with TRBJ1-5, with 8 bases identical to TRBD1. CDR3 length: 16 residues. The V gene's germline CDR1 is KGHSH and CDR2 LQKENI. After removal of 3 bases from V and 6 bases from J, the junction contained 10 bases not matched to a gene. Here the CDR3 DNA reads TGTGCCAGCTCACCGTTCCAAGGACAGGGAGGTCAGCCCCAGCATTTT. Translation: CASSPFQGQGGQPQHF.

This sequence joins TRBV27 and TRBJ2-7; D is unclear. Trimming shortened V by 9 bases and J by 3 bases, and 15 bases separated the two germline ends. Germline V gene data show CDR1 as MNHEY and CDR2 as SMNVEV (reference sequence). This CDR3 has 13 residues. CDR3 nucleotide sequence: TGTGCCAGACTGGGGTGGGCGGACTACGAGCAGTACTTC. Encoded protein: CARLGWADYEQYF.

This chain uses TRBV7-2 with TRBJ1-2; 10 bases agree with TRBD1. Germline CDR1 reads SGHTA; CDR2 reads FQGNSA. The CDR3 loop spans 15 amino acids. V trimming: 4 bases; J trimming: 4 bases; junction bases outside the gene matches: 6. CDR3 residues: CASSYRQGAAYGYTF. In DNA form, the CDR3 reads TGTGCCAGCAGCTACCGACAGGGGGCGGCCTATGGCTACACCTTC.

This clone was seen more than once but under ten times. V gene TRBV25-1 combines with J gene TRBJ1-5, with D possibly being TRBD1 (5 bases). Germline V gene lookup returns CDR1 MGHDK and CDR2 SYGVNS. V was cut by 3 bases and J by 4 bases, with 10 bases left in between. The CDR3 sequence is 14 residues long. The CDR3 is CASSDDGGNQPQHF. CDR3 in DNA: TGTGCCAGCAGTGATGATGGGGGAAATCAGCCCCAGCATTTT.

This clone was found once. The chain carries TRBV7-2 and TRBJ2-1, with 11 bases fitting TRBD2. Germline values: CDR1 SGHTA, CDR2 FQGNSA. This CDR3 is 16 amino acids long. J lost 1 base, V lost 7 bases, and 6 bases had no gene match. DNA of the CDR3: TGTGCCAGCACTGTAGCGGGAGGGCTTTCCTACAATGAGCAGTTCTTC. As protein: CASTVAGGLSYNEQFF.

V gene TRBV9 combines with J gene TRBJ2-6; no clear D gene. V was pared by 3 bases and J by 0 bases, with 4 bases between. The CDR3 runs 14 residues. The germline CDR1 and CDR2 sequences are SGDLS and YYNGEE. As DNA, the CDR3 is TGTGCCAGCAGCGAGGTCTCTGGGGCCAACGTCCTGACTTTC. Its translation is CASSEVSGANVLTF.

The gene calls are TRBV18 and TRBJ2-7; no firm D call. The CDR3 totals 16 residues. CDR1 and CDR2 (germline): KGHSH, LQKENI. The V gene lost 2 bases and the J gene lost 0 bases, with 14 bases spanning the gap. As DNA, the CDR3 is TGTGCCAGCTCACCAGGGTACCAGAGGAGCTCCTACGAGCAGTACTTC. Its translation is CASSPGYQRSSYEQYF. Drawing the rest from reference TRBV18 and TRBJ2-7, the complete variable domain is NAGVMQNPRHLVRRRGQEARLRCSPMKGHSHVYWYRQLPEEGLKFMVYLQKENIIDESGMPKERFSAEFPKEGPSILRIQQVVRGDSAAYFCASSPGYQRSSYEQYFGPGTRLTVT.

The genes are TRBV6-6 and TRBJ2-1; 9 nucleotides agree with TRBD2. J lost 8 bases, V lost 2 bases, and 4 bases had no gene match. The CDR3 is made up of 14 amino acids. Germline V gene data show CDR1 as MNHNY and CDR2 as SVGAGI (reference sequence). The CDR3 bases are TGTGCCAGCAGTTACCTAGCGGGACGAGATGAGCAGTTCTTC. Its translation is CASSYLAGRDEQFF.

The rearrangement links TRBV5-4 to TRBJ2-3; TRBD2 matches 7 bases. CDR3 size: 15 residues. Germline V lookup: CDR1 SGHNT, CDR2 YYREEE (reference sequence). The trim removed 2 bases at V and 2 bases at J, leaving 5 bases unmatched. CDR3 amino acids: CASSFKRDPTDTQYF. CDR3 nucleotide sequence: TGTGCCAGCAGCTTTAAGCGGGACCCCACAGATACGCAGTATTTT.

The chain recombines TRBV5-1 with TRBJ2-7; possibly TRBD2 for D (5 bases). The V end was cut by 4 bases, the J end by 3 bases, with 8 bases between. Germline assignment: CDR1 SGHRS and CDR2 YFSETQ. This CDR3 comprises 12 residues. The CDR3 sequence: CASSQEDYEQYF. As DNA, the CDR3 is TGCGCCAGCAGCCAGGAGGACTACGAGCAGTACTTC.

The rearrangement uses TRBV19 and TRBJ1-4; TRBD1 is a possible D gene (5 bases). Trimming stripped 5 bases from V and 3 bases from J, with 13 bases between. In germline, CDR1 is LNHDA, CDR2 SQIVND (reference sequence). The CDR3 consists of 15 residues. In nucleotides, the CDR3 is TGTGCCAGTAGTTATCTCGGCAGGGCTAATGAAAAACTGTTTTTT. It encodes CASSYLGRANEKLFF.

This sequence joins TRBV4-1 and TRBJ1-4; 8 nucleotides line up with TRBD1. The V gene's germline CDR1 is MGHRA and CDR2 YSYEKL. V trimming: 2 bases; J trimming: 8 bases; junction bases outside the gene matches: 4. The CDR3 consists of 14 residues. The CDR3 nucleotides read TGCGCCAGCAGCCAAAGGACAGGGCAAGAAAAACTGTTTTTT. Translation: CASSQRTGQEKLFF.

V and J are TRBV5-6 and TRBJ2-1; perhaps TRBD1 as D (5 bases). Germline CDR1 reads SGHDT; CDR2 reads YYEEEE. The CDR3 sequence is 15 residues long. The V end was cut by 1 base, the J end by 5 bases, with 13 bases between. The CDR3 is CASSLRQIHNNEQFF. CDR3 bases: TGTGCCAGCAGCTTGAGACAGATCCACAACAATGAGCAGTTCTTC.